The clone carrying this T cell receptor (beta chain) was seen only once. Its antigen remains unidentified. Naive-designated CD8 cells lacked CD45RO, were positively enriched for CCR7, and omitted terminally differentiated effector memory CD45RA+ cells. The material for each subset, its genomic DNA, was split evenly across several immunoSEQ plates. Sequenced by immunoSEQ multiplex PCR; TCRdb stores in-frame clones only, minus some. The data show 2 million or so clones, around 96% seen once. The sample belongs to a study of shared clonotypes between healthy human individuals. General observations from the study: Compared with clonotypes that all four donors shared, non-shared clonotypes had lower generation probabilities.

The CDR3 loop spans 17 amino acids. CDR1 MGHRA and CDR2 YSYEKL come from the germline V gene. J was trimmed by 0 bases and V by 4 bases; bases with no gene match: 8. Sequencing used naive CD8+ T cells sorted from blood. V is TRBV4-1 and J is TRBJ1-4; the match to TRBD1 covers 7 bases. The clonotype comes from a man aged 18-30 years in good health. Here the CDR3 reads CASSLRDSFATNEKLFF. The CDR3 DNA reads TGCGCCAGCAGCCTCCGGGACAGCTTTGCAACTAATGAAAAACTGTTTTTT.